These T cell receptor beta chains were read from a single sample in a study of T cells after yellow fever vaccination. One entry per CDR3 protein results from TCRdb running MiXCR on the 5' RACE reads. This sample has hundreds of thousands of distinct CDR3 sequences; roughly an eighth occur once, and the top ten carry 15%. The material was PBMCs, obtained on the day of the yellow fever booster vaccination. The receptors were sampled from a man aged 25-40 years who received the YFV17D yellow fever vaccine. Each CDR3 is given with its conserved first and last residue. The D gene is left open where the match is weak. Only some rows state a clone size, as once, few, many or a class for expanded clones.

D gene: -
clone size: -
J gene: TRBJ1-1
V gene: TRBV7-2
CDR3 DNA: TGTGCCAGCAGCTTAGACACAGTGTCTGAAGCTTTCTTT
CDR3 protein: CASSLDTVSEAFF

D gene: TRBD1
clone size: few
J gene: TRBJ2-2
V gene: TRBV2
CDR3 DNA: TGTGCCAGCAGTAGACAGGGGAGGACGTCCGGGGAGCTGTTTTTT
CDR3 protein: CASSRQGRTSGELFF

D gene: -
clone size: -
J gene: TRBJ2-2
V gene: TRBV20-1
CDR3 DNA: TGCAGTGCTAGAGTAGGACTCGCCGGGGAGCTGTTTTTT
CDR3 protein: CSARVGLAGELFF

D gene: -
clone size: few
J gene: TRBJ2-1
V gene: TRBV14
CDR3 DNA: TGTGCCAGCAGCCAAGAACTAGCTTCTAATGAGCAGTTCTTC
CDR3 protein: CASSQELASNEQFF

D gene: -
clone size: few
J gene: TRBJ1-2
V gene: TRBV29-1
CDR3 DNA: TGCAGCGTTGATTCAGCGAACTATGGCTACACCTTC
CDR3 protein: CSVDSANYGYTF

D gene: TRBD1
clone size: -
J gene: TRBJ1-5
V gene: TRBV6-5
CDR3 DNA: TGTGCCAGCAGTTACTCGAACAGGGGTAGTCAGCCCCAGCATTTT
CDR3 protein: CASSYSNRGSQPQHF

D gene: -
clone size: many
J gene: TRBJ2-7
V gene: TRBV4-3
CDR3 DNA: TGCGCCAGCAGCCAAGCCCCAGGGGGGACCTACGAGCAGTACTTC
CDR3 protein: CASSQAPGGTYEQYF

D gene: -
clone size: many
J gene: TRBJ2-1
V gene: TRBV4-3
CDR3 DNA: TGCGCCAGCAGCGTCTCACAGGGAAACAATGAGCAGTTCTTC
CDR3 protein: CASSVSQGNNEQFF

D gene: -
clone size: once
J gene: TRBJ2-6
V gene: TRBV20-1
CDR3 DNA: TGCAGTGCTAGAGTCGGCTCTGGGGCCAACGTCCTGACTTTC
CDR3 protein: CSARVGSGANVLTF

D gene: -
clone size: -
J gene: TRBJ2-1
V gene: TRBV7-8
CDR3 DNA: TGTGCCAGCAGCTCCGGCAGGCCGGAATACAATGAGCAGTTCTTC
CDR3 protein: CASSSGRPEYNEQFF

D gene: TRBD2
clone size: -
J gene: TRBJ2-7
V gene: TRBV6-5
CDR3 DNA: TGTGCCAGCAGTTCCCACAGACTAGCGAGGGCCTACGAGCAGTACTTC
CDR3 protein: CASSSHRLARAYEQYF

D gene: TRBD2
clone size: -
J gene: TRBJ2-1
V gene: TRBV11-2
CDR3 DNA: TGTGCCAGCAGCTCCGGGACTAGCGGCTCCTACAATGAGCAGTTCTTC
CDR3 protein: CASSSGTSGSYNEQFF

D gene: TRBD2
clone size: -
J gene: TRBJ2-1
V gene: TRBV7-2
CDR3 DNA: TGTGCCAGCAGCTTTAGCGGGGGGGTTGGGGATGAGCAGTTCTTC
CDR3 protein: CASSFSGGVGDEQFF

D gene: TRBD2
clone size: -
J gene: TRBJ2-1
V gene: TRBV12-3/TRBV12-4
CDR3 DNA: TGTGCCAGCAGTTTCGGGGGGAATGACCAGTTCTTC
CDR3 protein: CASSFGGNDQFF

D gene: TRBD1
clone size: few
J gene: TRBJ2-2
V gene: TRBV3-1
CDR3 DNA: TGTGCCAGCAGCTTCGCAGGGGGCACCGGGGAGCTGTTTTTT
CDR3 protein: CASSFAGGTGELFF

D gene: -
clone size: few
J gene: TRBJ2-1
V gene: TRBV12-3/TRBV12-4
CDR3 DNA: TGTGCCAGCACCTCCCAGGCCTTCTACAATGAGCAGTTCTTC
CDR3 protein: CASTSQAFYNEQFF

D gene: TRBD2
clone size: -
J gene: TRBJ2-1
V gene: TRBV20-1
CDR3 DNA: TGCAGTGCCACGACTAGCGGAGCCCCCTACAATGAGCAGTTCTTC
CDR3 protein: CSATTSGAPYNEQFF